The entry below gives a single T cell receptor beta chain sequence along with its context. Its antigen is as yet unknown. These data come from a study of blood T cells in healthy people across ages. Whole-study results and caveats: TCR beta diversity tracked closely with naive T cell percentage. Possibly, changes in expanded clonotypes were confounded because donor CMV status was unknown.

With a J-beta primer mix and a sample-barcoded 5' primer, a second PCR ran about 7 to 11 cycles. Each CDR3 protein is one row after TCRdb ran MiXCR on the 5' RACE reads. Of roughly 1,800,000 distinct CDR3 sequences listed, 49% were seen once; the top ten hold approximately 2%. V lost 6 bases to trimming and J lost 6 bases; unmatched junction nucleotides: 4. The germline gives CDR1 ENHRY, CDR2 SYGVKD. The CDR3 has 13 residues. The source of this sequence is a woman aged 40 to 49 in good health. Sequenced sample: blood. The V gene is TRBV10-3, the J gene TRBJ1-2, with TRBD1 matching 10 bases. The CDR3: CAISTGTGDGYTF. The CDR3 bases are TGTGCCATCAGCACCGGGACAGGGGATGGCTACACCTTC.